These 3 T cell receptor beta chains came from one sample sequenced in a study of identical twins. MiXCR, run by TCRdb on the 5' RACE reads, gives a single entry per CDR3 protein. The sample consists of around 670,000 distinct CDR3 sequences, around 6% of them appearing once. Input material: naive T cells sorted from blood. The receptors derive from a man between 18 and 29 years old in good health.

This clonotype was detected only a few times. J is TRBJ2-3 and V is TRBV20-1, with a possible D match to TRBD2 (6 bases). CDR3 length: 18 amino acids. V lost 2 bases and J lost 4, with 25 bases in between. Germline values: CDR1 DFQATT, CDR2 SNEGSKA (reference sequence). CDR3 region: CSARRIQRDSYSPDTQYF. DNA for the CDR3: TGCAGTGCTAGAAGAATTCAACGGGACTCCTACAGCCCAGATACGCAGTATTTT.

This clonotype was detected only a few times. The chain carries TRBV5-4 and TRBJ2-3, with D perhaps matching TRBD2 (5 bases). V lost 2 bases and J lost 0, with 13 bases in between. In germline, CDR1 is SGHNT, CDR2 YYREEE (reference sequence). CDR3 length equals 16 residues. In DNA, the CDR3 is TGTGCCAGCAGCTTCGCGCGGGCCAGAAGCACAGATACGCAGTATTTT. It yields the protein CASSFARARSTDTQYF.

Ten or more counts support this clonotype. The rearrangement joins TRBV20-1 to TRBJ1-5; D remains ambiguous. The CDR3 has 13 amino acids. With 0 bases removed from V and 12 bases from J, the gap between germline ends came to 15 bases. The germline V gene encodes CDR1 DFQATT and CDR2 SNEGSKA (reference sequence). CDR3 in amino acids: CSARDQPGEGQHF. The CDR3 coding sequence is TGCAGTGCTAGAGATCAACCCGGGGAGGGCCAGCATTTT.